This TCR beta chain is from a study of T cell changes during pregnancy in multiple sclerosis. Looked up from germline, CDR1 is LGHNT and CDR2 is FRNRAP. The CDR3 contains 14 residues. V gave up 7 bases and J gave up 2 bases, with 13 bases separating them. Only in-frame clones appear in the TCRdb table, and some are missing; sequencing was by immunoSEQ multiplex PCR. Of tens of thousands of clones detected, 90% to 95% appear once; the ten largest clones hold roughly 0.7%. This specimen was peripheral blood, taken in the third trimester of pregnancy. The chain employs TRBV12-5 and TRBJ2-3; TRBD1 might be the D (5 bases). The clonotype originates from a female donor in good health, enrolled as a control in a pregnancy study. The CDR3 coding sequence is TGTGCTAGTGAGGATCAGGGCTACACAGATACGCAGTATTTT. This gives the protein CASEDQGYTDTQYF.